This T cell receptor (beta chain) was sequenced during a study of shared clonotypes between healthy human individuals. Notes on the study in general: Since donors were few, the genetic and exposure-history diversity represented was limited. The sharing of roughly 5% of naive CD4 clonotypes was seen across a handful of donors.

None of the donors, who were healthy HIV-negative adults, had recently had acute infections or vaccinations. Profiled with immunoSEQ multiplex PCR; TCRdb holds only in-frame clones, not every one. The sample shows over 400,000 clones, 95% to 97% of them seen only once. The germline gives CDR1 DFQATT, CDR2 SNEGSKA (reference sequence). The length of the CDR3 is 11 residues. Trimming took 6 bases from V and 2 from J, leaving 7 bases between them. This clone was counted a few times. The antigen is unknown. The chain couples TRBV20-1 to TRBJ1-1; D uncertain. Specimen: naive CD4+ T cells sorted from blood. The subset was: CD45RA+ positively selected. The sequence was obtained from a woman aged 25 to 39 in good health. The CDR3 reads CSAPYNTEAFF. DNA of the CDR3: TGCAGTGCCCCTTATAACACTGAAGCTTTCTTT.